This TCR beta chain was obtained from a study of OX40 agonist ivuxolimab in advanced cancers. The assay was immunoSEQ multiplex PCR, and TCRdb's table has in-frame clones only and misses some. Of tens of thousands of clones in the sample, roughly 90% are singletons; the top ten hold 1.1%. V lost 1 base and J lost 3; bases outside the gene matches: 2. Germline V CDR1 and CDR2: MNHNS, SASEGT. The CDR3 is 15 residues long. This receptor was obtained from an adult with an advanced solid tumor such as melanoma, head and neck, liver or kidney cancer. The chain couples TRBV6-1 to TRBJ2-3; 9 bases are shared with TRBD1. Sequenced material: CD4+ or CD8+ T cells sorted from blood, taken in a trial of the OX40 agonist ivuxolimab. The CDR3 loop reads CASSEGDRDTDTQYF. DNA of the CDR3: TGTGCCAGCAGTGAAGGGGACAGGGATACAGATACGCAGTATTTT.